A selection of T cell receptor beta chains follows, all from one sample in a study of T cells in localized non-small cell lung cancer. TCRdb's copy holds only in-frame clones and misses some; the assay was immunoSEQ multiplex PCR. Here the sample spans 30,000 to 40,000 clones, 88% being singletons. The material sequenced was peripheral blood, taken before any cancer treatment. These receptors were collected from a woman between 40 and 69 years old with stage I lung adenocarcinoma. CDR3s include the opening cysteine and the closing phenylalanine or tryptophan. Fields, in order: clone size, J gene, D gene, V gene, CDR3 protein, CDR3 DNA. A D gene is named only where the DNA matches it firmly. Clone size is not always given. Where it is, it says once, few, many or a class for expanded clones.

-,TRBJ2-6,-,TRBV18,CASSINSGANVLTF,TGTGCCAGCTCAATCAACTCTGGGGCCAACGTCCTGACTTTC
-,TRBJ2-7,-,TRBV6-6,CASRGSYEQYF,TGTGCCAGCAGGGGCTCCTACGAGCAGTACTTC
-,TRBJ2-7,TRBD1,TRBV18,CASSLRDSSYEQYF,TGTGCCAGCTCCCTCCGGGACAGTTCCTACGAGCAGTACTTC
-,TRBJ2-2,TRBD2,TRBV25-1,CASSPKGRVGPGELFF,TGTGCCAGCAGTCCCAAAGGGAGGGTGGGACCCGGGGAGCTGTTTTTT
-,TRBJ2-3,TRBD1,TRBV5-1,CASSLRDRSTDTQYF,TGCGCCAGCAGCCTACGGGACAGATCCACAGATACGCAGTATTTT
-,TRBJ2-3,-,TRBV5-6,CASSTGEGTDTQYF,TGTGCCAGCAGCACTGGCGAAGGCACAGATACGCAGTATTTT
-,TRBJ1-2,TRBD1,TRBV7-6,CASSLGQGDGYTF,TGTGCCAGCAGCTTGGGACAGGGGGATGGCTACACCTTC
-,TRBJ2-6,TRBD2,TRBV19,CASRRGDLSGANVLTF,TGTGCCAGTAGACGGGGGGACCTCTCTGGGGCCAACGTCCTGACTTTC
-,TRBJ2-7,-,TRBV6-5,CASSPIGDDSYEQYF,TGTGCCAGCAGCCCAATAGGGGATGACTCCTACGAGCAGTACTTC
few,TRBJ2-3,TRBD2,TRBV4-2,CASSLKTSGETTDTQYF,TGTGCCAGCAGCCTTAAGACTAGCGGGGAGACCACAGATACGCAGTATTTT
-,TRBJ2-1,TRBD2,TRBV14,CASSPMTSGGHNEQFF,TGTGCCAGCAGCCCGATGACTAGCGGGGGTCACAATGAGCAGTTCTTC
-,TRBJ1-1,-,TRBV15,CATSQGLLDTEAFF,TGTGCCACCAGCCAGGGCCTCCTGGACACTGAAGCTTTCTTT
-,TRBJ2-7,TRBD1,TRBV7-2,CASSLARAGGSYEQYF,TGTGCCAGCAGCTTAGCGCGGGCAGGGGGCTCCTACGAGCAGTACTTC
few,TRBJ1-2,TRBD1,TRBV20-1,CSAGGAYGYTF,TGCAGTGCAGGGGGCGCCTATGGCTACACCTTC
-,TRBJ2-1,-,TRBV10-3,CAISDEVGGTYNEQFF,TGTGCCATCAGTGATGAAGTAGGGGGAACCTACAATGAGCAGTTCTTC
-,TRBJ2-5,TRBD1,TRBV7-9,CASSLGDRGGEETQYF,TGTGCCAGCAGCTTAGGGGACAGGGGAGGTGAAGAGACCCAGTACTTC
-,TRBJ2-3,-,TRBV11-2,CASSLASDTQYF,TGTGCCAGCAGCTTGGCCTCAGATACGCAGTATTTT
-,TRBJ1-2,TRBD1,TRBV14,CASTRQGVYGYTF,TGTGCCAGCACGAGACAGGGGGTCTATGGCTACACCTTC
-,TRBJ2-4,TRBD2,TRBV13,CASSLARGGAKNIQYF,TGTGCCAGCAGCTTAGCCCGCGGGGGGGCCAAAAACATTCAGTACTTC
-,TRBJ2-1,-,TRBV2,CASSIFSYNEQFF,TGTGCCAGCAGTATCTTCTCCTACAATGAGCAGTTCTTC
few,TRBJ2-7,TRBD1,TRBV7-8,CASSAGTGASVLYEQYF,TGTGCCAGCAGCGCCGGGACAGGGGCGTCCGTACTCTACGAGCAGTACTTC
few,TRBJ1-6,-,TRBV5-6,CASSRPWGSYNSPLHF,TGTGCCAGCAGCCGCCCCTGGGGCTCCTATAATTCACCCCTCCACTTT
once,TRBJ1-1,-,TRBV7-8,CASRATAGMGTEAFF,TGTGCCAGCAGGGCTACGGCAGGGATGGGAACTGAAGCTTTCTTT
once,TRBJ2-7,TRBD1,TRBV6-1,CASGGGTGWYEQYF,TGTGCCAGTGGGGGCGGGACAGGGTGGTACGAGCAGTACTTC
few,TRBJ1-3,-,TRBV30,CAWNGAQGNTIYF,TGTGCCTGGAACGGGGCTCAGGGAAACACCATATATTTT
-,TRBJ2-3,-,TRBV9,CASKAPNTDTQYF,TGTGCCAGCAAGGCGCCGAACACAGATACGCAGTATTTT
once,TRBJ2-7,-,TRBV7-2,CASSLGVGTPYEQYF,TGTGCCAGCAGCTTAGGGGTTGGGACCCCCTACGAGCAGTACTTC
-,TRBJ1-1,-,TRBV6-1,CASGFEAFF,TGTGCCAGCGGGTTTGAAGCTTTCTTT
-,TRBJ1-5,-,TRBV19,CASSIEGIGGVLQPQHF,TGTGCCAGTAGTATCGAAGGGATAGGGGGTGTACTTCAGCCCCAGCATTTT
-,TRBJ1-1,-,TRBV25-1,CASSPRGNTEAFF,TGTGCCAGCAGTCCCAGGGGGAACACTGAAGCTTTCTTT
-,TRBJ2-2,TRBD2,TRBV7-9,CASSFSGGARELFF,TGTGCCAGCAGCTTTAGCGGGGGGGCCCGGGAGCTGTTTTTT
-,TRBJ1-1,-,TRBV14,CASSQDPGVVTEAFF,TGTGCCAGCAGCCAAGACCCAGGGGTAGTGACTGAAGCTTTCTTT
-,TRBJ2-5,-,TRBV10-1,CASSESRGETQYF,TGCGCCAGCAGTGAGTCGAGGGGAGAGACCCAGTACTTC
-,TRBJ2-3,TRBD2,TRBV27,CASSHGLAGGLTTDTQYF,TGTGCCAGCAGTCACGGACTAGCGGGGGGGCTTACCACAGATACGCAGTATTTT
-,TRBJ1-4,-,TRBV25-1,CASSVGGRTNEKLFF,TGTGCCAGCAGTGTGGGGGGAAGAACTAATGAAAAACTGTTTTTT